These 31 T cell receptor beta chains were all obtained from the same sample, sequenced in a study of Graves' ophthalmopathy and Graves' hyperthyroidism. Amplified TCR beta CDR3 regions were obtained using RNA transcripts as template. The authors performed first-round RT-PCR with HTBI primers and then a second-round multiplex PCR. One entry per CDR3 protein results from TCRdb running MiXCR on the multiplex PCR reads. The table shows around 600,000 distinct CDR3 sequences, with over 40% occurring only once. Sequenced material: peripheral blood. These receptor sequences come from an adult man with Graves' ophthalmopathy.

This clonotype was counted ten times or more. The rearrangement uses TRBV11-2 and TRBJ1-1; D uncertain. The CDR3 contains 13 residues. V lost 2 bases and J 4 bases, leaving 8 bases between the germline ends. CDR1 is SGHAT and CDR2 is FQNNGV in the germline V gene. For the CDR3, the DNA is TGTGCCAGCAGCTTAAACCGAGCCACTGAAGCTTTCTTT. As protein: CASSLNRATEAFF.

This clonotype was found many times. The chain combines TRBV7-8 with TRBJ1-2; TRBD1 agrees at 8 bases. V trimming: 3 bases; J trimming: 0 bases; junction bases outside the gene matches: 6. The CDR3 has 16 residues. CDR1 is SGHVS, CDR2 FQNEAQ, per germline. The CDR3 here is CASSFKQGETNYGYTF. The CDR3 DNA follows: TGTGCCAGCAGCTTTAAACAGGGGGAAACTAACTATGGCTACACCTTC. The full variable domain, completed using reference TRBV7-8 and TRBJ1-2, is GAGVSQSPRYKVAKRGQDVALRCDPISGHVSLFWYQQALGQGPEFLTYFQNEAQLDKSGLPSDRFFAERPEGSVSTLKIQRTQQEDSAVYLCASSFKQGETNYGYTFGSGTRLTVV.

On this clonotype: Given the absence of the conserved phenylalanine or tryptophan at the CDR3 end, a read error is likely. The CDR3 sequence is CSVMGQGASGYTS. The CDR3 DNA sequence: TGCAGCGTTATGGGACAGGGGGCTTCTGGCTACACCTCC. The V call is TRBV29-1, the J call TRBJ1-2; 12 nucleotides agree with TRBD1. CDR3 size: 13 residues. Germline V gene data show CDR1 as SQVTM and CDR2 as ANQGSEA. V trimming: 5 bases; J trimming: 7 bases; junction bases outside the gene matches: 5.

The chain employs TRBV7-2 and TRBJ2-5, with 7 bases that match TRBD2. Germline V gene data show CDR1 as SGHTA and CDR2 as FQGNSA. Germline trimming cut 1 base from V and 5 bases from J; bases unmatched to any gene: 10. The CDR3 runs to 16 residues. Here the CDR3 reads CASSLGDSGSRETQYF. The CDR3, as DNA: TGTGCCAGCAGCTTAGGAGATAGCGGGTCCAGGGAGACCCAGTACTTC.

This clonotype came up many times. V usage is TRBV4-1 and J usage is TRBJ1-6, with a possible D match to TRBD1 (6 bases). This CDR3 comprises 14 residues. CDR1 and CDR2 (germline): MGHRA, YSYEKL. V lost 3 bases, J lost 14 bases, and 17 bases lay in between. Written as DNA, the CDR3 is TGCGCCAGCAGCCAGGGACATGGATGGGACACCCTCCACTTT. Amino acids: CASSQGHGWDTLHF.

This clonotype has a count of ten or more. J is TRBJ1-4 and V is TRBV11-2, with D unclear. The CDR3 consists of 15 residues. CDR1 SGHAT and CDR2 FQNNGV come from the germline V gene. Trimming left V 0 bases short and J 8 bases short, with 13 bases between. The CDR3: CASSLDASFKEKLFF. The CDR3 nucleotides read TGTGCCAGCAGCTTAGATGCCTCCTTCAAGGAAAAACTGTTTTTT.

This clonotype was counted at least ten times. The rearrangement links TRBV7-9 to TRBJ1-1; D is unresolved. CDR1 is SEHNR and CDR2 is FQNEAQ in the germline V gene (reference sequence). V was shortened by 3 bases and J by 4 bases, with 6 bases between the two germline ends. The length of the CDR3 is 12 residues. The CDR3 DNA sequence: TGTGCCAGCAGCTTTGGGTCCACTGAAGCTTTCTTT. Amino acids: CASSFGSTEAFF.

This clonotype was detected once. The chain is built from TRBV20-1 and TRBJ2-7; D is perhaps TRBD2 (5 bases). V gave up 5 bases and J gave up 6 bases, with 23 bases separating them. The CDR3 length is 15 residues. Germline CDR1 DFQATT, CDR2 SNEGSKA (reference sequence). The chain's CDR3 is CSARGLDRTVREQYF. The CDR3 nucleotides are TGCAGTGCTCGTGGACTGGATAGGACCGTTCGCGAGCAGTACTTC.

The chain is built from TRBV10-3 and TRBJ1-2, with 8 bases aligning to TRBD1. Germline V gives CDR1 ENHRY, CDR2 SYGVKD. The CDR3 runs to 12 residues. V trimming: 8 bases; J trimming: 4 bases; junction bases outside the gene matches: 3. The CDR3 region is CAIGTGGYGYTF. The CDR3 DNA reads as TGTGCCATCGGCACAGGGGGCTATGGCTACACCTTC.

In its sample, this clonotype was seen many times. The gene calls are TRBV5-8 and TRBJ2-7; D gene ambiguous. Trimming cost V 3 bases and J 2 bases, with 12 bases left between them. This CDR3 spans 14 amino acids. Germline-derived CDR1 and CDR2 are SGHTS and YDEGEE. The chain's CDR3 is CASSSADGAYEQYF. CDR3 sequence (DNA): TGTGCCAGCAGCTCCGCGGACGGCGCCTACGAGCAGTACTTC.

This clonotype has at least ten counts. The gene calls are TRBV29-1 and TRBJ1-1; D possibly corresponds to TRBD1 (6 bases). Germline V lookup: CDR1 SQVTM, CDR2 ANQGSEA. The CDR3 has 13 residues. With 8 bases removed from V and 3 bases from J, the gap between germline ends came to 16 bases. DNA of the CDR3: TGCAGCACACAAAAGGACAGCTACACTGAAGCTTTCTTT. Translation gives CSTQKDSYTEAFF. Supplemented by reference TRBV29-1 and TRBJ1-1, the full variable domain reads SAVISQKPSRDICQRGTSLTIQCQVDSQVTMMFWYRQQPGQSLTLIATANQGSEATYESGFVIDKFPISRPNLTFSTLTVSNMSPEDSSIYLCSTQKDSYTEAFFGQGTRLTVV.

This clonotype was picked up one time. This rearrangement joins TRBV25-1 to TRBJ1-2, with TRBD1 as a possible D gene (5 bases). V gave up 4 bases and J gave up 3 bases, with 9 bases separating them. Germline V gene sequence: CDR1 MGHDK, CDR2 SYGVNS. CDR3 length: 13 amino acids. The CDR3 bases are TGTGCCAGCAGTGGCAGGGCCTACTATGGCTACACCTTC. It yields the protein CASSGRAYYGYTF.

In this sample, this clonotype turned up many times. V is TRBV19 and J is TRBJ1-5; D is unresolved. This CDR3 contains 15 residues. Germline loops: CDR1 LNHDA, CDR2 SQIVND (reference sequence). Trimming stripped 3 bases from V and 4 bases from J, with 13 bases between. The CDR3 reads CASSIISTVNQPQHF. CDR3 in DNA: TGTGCCAGTAGTATTATCTCGACGGTGAATCAGCCCCAGCATTTT.

This clonotype was observed a few times. The V and J genes are TRBV29-1 and TRBJ2-7; possibly TRBD1 or TRBD2 for D (5 bases each). Trimming took off 8 bases at V and 5 bases at J, with 16 bases between the two ends. This CDR3 is built from 12 residues. Germline V CDR1 and CDR2: SQVTM, ANQGSEA. As DNA, the CDR3 is TGCAGCCCAGGGACCGCCGTCCACGAGCAGTACTTC. Its translation: CSPGTAVHEQYF.

This clonotype appeared once. A single base separates this from a much larger clone, so it may be a read error. The CDR3 does not close with the conserved phenylalanine or tryptophan, likely indicating a read error. V is TRBV10-3 and J is TRBJ2-2, with 9 bases identical to TRBD1. The germline gives CDR1 ENHRY, CDR2 SYGVKD. The length of the CDR3 is 16 residues. Trimming at V came to 7 bases and at J to 4 bases, leaving 10 bases not matched to a gene. The CDR3 loop is CAIKRAGQGFTGELFS. The DNA of the CDR3 is TGTGCCATCAAAAGGGCAGGACAGGGGTTCACCGGGGAGCTGTTTTCT.

This clonotype was seen at least ten times. The chain employs TRBV19 and TRBJ2-7; TRBD1 matches at 10 bases. This CDR3 comprises 15 residues. V shed 9 bases, J shed 3 bases, and the junction held 11 bases outside the gene matches. Germline lookup yields CDR1 LNHDA and CDR2 SQIVND (reference sequence). The CDR3 reads CASNFKGQGIYEQYF. The CDR3 nucleotides read TGTGCCAGCAACTTCAAGGGACAGGGGATCTACGAGCAGTACTTC.

The V gene is TRBV7-8, the J gene TRBJ1-2; 8 bases match TRBD1. The CDR3 consists of 17 residues. V lost 5 bases to trimming and J lost 6 bases; unmatched junction nucleotides: 17. Germline V gene data show CDR1 as SGHVS and CDR2 as FQNEAQ. The CDR3 loop reads CASSPRLRRTGQNGYTF. The CDR3 region has the DNA TGTGCCAGCAGCCCCCGGTTGAGAAGGACAGGGCAGAATGGCTACACCTTC.

The chain has TRBV6-2 or TRBV6-3 and TRBJ1-5; 7 bases align to TRBD1. Germline CDR1 and CDR2: MNHEY and SVGEGT. Losses at the gene ends were 2 bases for V and 5 bases for J; bases not matched to a gene: 12. The CDR3 totals 17 residues. The CDR3 DNA reads TGTGCCAGCAGTTACGCTGTAGGGGGCAGGGTCCATCAGCCCCAGCATTTT. Translated, it gives CASSYAVGGRVHQPQHF.

The V call is TRBV29-1, the J call TRBJ1-5; weak D call: TRBD1 (5 bases). Looked up from germline, CDR1 is SQVTM and CDR2 is ANQGSEA. The CDR3 totals 13 residues. Trimming shortened V by 4 bases and J by 11 bases, and 18 bases separated the two germline ends. In DNA, the CDR3 is TGCAGCGTTGGGGGACGGGGGAAGGAGACCCAGCATTTT. Translated, it gives CSVGGRGKETQHF.

This clonotype was counted only a few times. The V call is TRBV7-9, the J call TRBJ2-2, with D perhaps TRBD1 (5 bases). V was cut by 3 bases and J by 2 bases, with 10 bases left in between. Germline V gene sequence: CDR1 SEHNR, CDR2 FQNEAQ (reference sequence). This CDR3 is built from 15 residues. In DNA, the CDR3 is TGTGCCAGCAGCTTGACACAGGAAAACACCGGGGAGCTGTTTTTT. As protein: CASSLTQENTGELFF.

J is TRBJ2-5 and V is TRBV10-3; 7 positions match TRBD1. Germline CDR1 ENHRY, CDR2 SYGVKD. The trim removed 2 bases at V and 5 bases at J, leaving 5 bases unmatched. The CDR3 covers 14 residues. CDR3 nucleotides: TGTGCCATCAGTGAGGACAGGGTAAACGAGACCCAGTACTTC. Translation gives CAISEDRVNETQYF.

This clonotype was recorded at least ten times. The chain recombines TRBV7-9 with TRBJ1-6; D unclear. Germline CDR1 reads SEHNR; CDR2 reads FQNEAQ (reference sequence). The CDR3 runs to 11 residues. V was shortened by 2 bases and J by 9 bases, with 2 bases between the two germline ends. The CDR3 is CASSLISPLHF. Written as DNA, the CDR3 is TGTGCCAGCAGCTTAATTTCACCCCTCCACTTT.

This clonotype occurred many times. The chain couples TRBV12-3 or TRBV12-4 to TRBJ1-1; tentatively, D is TRBD1 (5 bases). The CDR3 has 15 residues. Trimming removed 6 bases at V and 3 bases at J, with 17 bases between. CDR3 in amino acids: CASSRGPNGDTEAFF. DNA of the CDR3: TGTGCCAGCAGCCGGGGACCGAACGGGGACACTGAAGCTTTCTTT.

The chain links TRBV7-3 to TRBJ1-1, with D uncertain. The CDR3 is 13 residues long. From germline, CDR1 is SGHTA and CDR2 FQGTGA. Trimming took 2 bases from V and 6 from J, leaving 10 bases between them. This CDR3 is CASSLWSGAEAFF. The CDR3 nucleotides are TGTGCCAGCAGCTTATGGTCGGGTGCTGAAGCTTTCTTT.

A note on this clonotype: A junction end diverges from the germline sequence, so it may reflect a read error. This sequence joins TRBV29-1 and TRBJ1-2, with 7 positions matching TRBD1. Germline CDR1 and CDR2: SQVTM and ANQGSEA. The length of the CDR3 is 15 residues. CDR3 sequence reads: CAWSVPGRGNYGYTF. For the CDR3, the DNA is TGTGCCTGGAGTGTACCGGGCAGGGGGAACTATGGCTACACCTTC.

In this sample, this clonotype turned up a few times. This sequence joins TRBV7-9 and TRBJ1-2; TRBD1 matches 7 bases. V dropped 5 bases and J dropped 7; count of bases not matched to a gene: 16. The CDR3 sequence is 16 residues long. CDR1 is SEHNR and CDR2 is FQNEAQ in the germline V gene (reference sequence). The CDR3 spells CASSLGATGNIGGYTF. Here the CDR3 DNA reads TGTGCCAGCAGCCTGGGGGCGACAGGGAACATTGGTGGCTACACCTTC.

The chain links TRBV10-3 to TRBJ2-2; possibly TRBD2 for D (7 bases). CDR1 ENHRY and CDR2 SYGVKD come from the germline V gene. V lost 6 bases, J lost 6 bases, and 17 bases lay in between. The CDR3 covers 15 residues. CDR3 coding DNA: TGTGCCATCAGGGGGTCGGGGGGCGGCGCCGGGGAGCTGTTTTTT. This codes for CAIRGSGGGAGELFF.

The chain combines TRBV18 with TRBJ2-5; 7 bases align to TRBD2. This CDR3 region has 16 residues. Germline CDR1 and CDR2: KGHSH and LQKENI. With 1 base clipped from V and 4 bases from J, the junction kept 9 bases outside the gene matches. CDR3 sequence (DNA): TGTGCCAGCTCACCACGGGGCGGGAGAGTTCGAGAGACCCAGTACTTC. Translated, it gives CASSPRGGRVRETQYF.

Comments on this clonotype: A much larger clone sits a single nucleotide away, making a read error possible. This chain connects TRBV20-1 to TRBJ1-3, with a tentative D call TRBD1 (5 bases). The germline V gene encodes CDR1 DFQATT and CDR2 SNEGSKA (reference sequence). CDR3 length: 17 amino acids. The CDR3 DNA is TGCAGTGCTCCAAGGTGGGGAGGCGAGGGACCTGGAAACACCGTATATTTT. Translated: CSAPRWGGEGPGNTVYF.

This clonotype was detected only a few times. The chain has TRBV6-6 and TRBJ2-7; 7 positions match TRBD1. Trimming at V came to 2 bases and at J to 2 bases, leaving 6 bases not matched to a gene. Germline V gene data show CDR1 as MNHNY and CDR2 as SVGAGI (reference sequence). The CDR3 is made up of 15 amino acids. The CDR3 DNA is TGTGCCAGCAGTTACGGGAAGGGACAGCCCTACGAGCAGTACTTC. Translating gives CASSYGKGQPYEQYF.

This clonotype was picked up many times. An end of the junction differs from the germline gene, which may be a read error. V and J are TRBV2 and TRBJ2-7, with 7 bases lining up with TRBD1. Germline CDR1 is SNHLY and CDR2 is FYNNEI. The CDR3 loop spans 13 amino acids. CDR3 sequence: CASSTGVSHEQYF. In DNA, the CDR3 is TGTGCCAGCAGTACAGGGGTCTCCCACGAGCAGTACTTC.